These 30 T cell receptor beta chains were all obtained from the same sample, sequenced in a study of shared clonotypes between healthy human individuals. Clones were sequenced by immunoSEQ multiplex PCR, and TCRdb holds only the in-frame ones, with some missing. Of about 2 million clones in the sample, about 95% were seen once. CD45RO negativity and positive selection for CCR7 defined naive CD8 cells, a population that excluded terminally differentiated effector memory CD45RA+ cells. The sequencing sample was made of naive CD8+ T cells sorted from blood. The receptors here all came from a man aged 18-30 years in good health.

This chain links TRBV5-6 with TRBJ2-2; TRBD1 might be the D (6 bases). Per germline, CDR1 SGHDT and CDR2 YYEEEE. Trimming shortened V by 3 bases and J by 6 bases, and 15 bases separated the two germline ends. This CDR3 is built from 15 residues. CDR3 sequence: CASSSTDGTPGELFF. CDR3 nucleotide sequence: TGTGCCAGCAGCTCCACTGACGGGACACCCGGGGAGCTGTTTTTT.

The rearrangement links TRBV28 to TRBJ1-3; D unclear. CDR3 length: 14 amino acids. Germline V lookup: CDR1 MDHEN, CDR2 SYDVKM. Trimming pared 6 bases from V and 4 bases from J, leaving 13 bases between. As DNA, the CDR3 is TGTGCCAGCAGCCCTCTAGGTTACGGAAACACCATATATTTT. Residues: CASSPLGYGNTIYF.

Comments on this clone: Distinct nucleotide sequences in the sample also encode this CDR3. The V and J genes are TRBV7-9 and TRBJ1-2, with a tentative D call TRBD1 (5 bases). V was shortened by 0 bases and J by 5 bases, with 10 bases between the two germline ends. Germline assignment: CDR1 SEHNR and CDR2 FQNEAQ (reference sequence). This CDR3 region has 14 residues. CDR3 sequence reads: CASSLAGTAYGYTF. DNA for the CDR3: TGTGCCAGCAGCTTAGCCGGGACGGCATATGGCTACACCTTC. Full variable domain (outside the CDR3, taken from reference TRBV7-9 and TRBJ1-2): DTGVSQNPRHKITKRGQNVTFRCDPISEHNRLYWYRQTLGQGPEFLTYFQNEAQLEKSRLLSDRFSAERPKGSFSTLEIQRTEQGDSAMYLCASSLAGTAYGYTFGSGTRLTVV.

The chain has TRBV19 and TRBJ1-1, with D possibly matching TRBD1 (6 bases). The germline V gene encodes CDR1 LNHDA and CDR2 SQIVND (reference sequence). V lost 3 bases to trimming and J lost 5 bases, with 13 bases between them. The CDR3 has 14 amino acids. The CDR3 DNA follows: TGTGCCAGTAGTATCGTTTGGGGGGCGACTGAAGCTTTCTTT. This codes for CASSIVWGATEAFF.

The genes are TRBV29-1 and TRBJ1-1; D gene uncertain. CDR3 length equals 12 residues. V shed 3 bases and J shed 7 bases, with 12 bases lying between them. Germline-derived CDR1 and CDR2 are SQVTM and ANQGSEA. The CDR3 DNA sequence: TGCAGCGTTGACAGCGGACGGGATGAAGCTTTCTTT. Amino acids: CSVDSGRDEAFF.

To note about this clone: This specimen includes other DNA sequences encoding the same CDR3. The chain has TRBV27 and TRBJ2-1; D is possibly TRBD2 (5 bases). The CDR3 length is 13 residues. V was trimmed by 4 bases and J by 4 bases, leaving 8 bases between them. CDR1 and CDR2 from the germline V gene are MNHEY and SMNVEV (reference sequence). The CDR3 nucleotides are TGTGCCAGCAGTTCGGACTTTTACAATGAGCAGTTCTTC. This gives the protein CASSSDFYNEQFF.

This chain uses TRBV27 with TRBJ2-7; 7 bases are a match to TRBD2. With V trimmed by 3 bases and J by 4 bases, 9 bases remained unmatched. CDR1 and CDR2 (germline): MNHEY, SMNVEV (reference sequence). The CDR3 runs to 15 residues. In DNA form, the CDR3 reads TGTGCCAGCAGTTTCGACCCGGGACTACCGTACGAGCAGTACTTC. Translated, it gives CASSFDPGLPYEQYF.

A word on this clone: A junction end diverges from the germline sequence, so it may reflect a read error. Within the sample, other DNA sequences also encode this same CDR3. The rearrangement joins TRBV7-2 to TRBJ2-3; 12 bases line up with TRBD2. Germline-derived CDR1 and CDR2 are SGHTA and FQGNSA. The CDR3 is 14 amino acids. The CDR3 DNA follows: TGTGCCAGCAGCCTAGCGGGAGGGACAGATACGCAGTATTTT. As protein: CASSLAGGTDTQYF.

This sequence joins TRBV27 and TRBJ2-3; 14 bases fit TRBD2. From germline, CDR1 is MNHEY and CDR2 SMNVEV (reference sequence). V was clipped by 9 bases and J by 6 bases; unmatched bases: 5. The CDR3 is 14 amino acids. The CDR3 DNA reads as TGTGCCAGTGGGACTAGCGGGAGCGGGGATACGCAGTATTTT. Protein product: CASGTSGSGDTQYF.

The V gene is TRBV19, the J gene TRBJ2-7, with D unresolved. V lost 4 bases, J lost 0 bases, and 7 bases lay in between. Looked up from germline, CDR1 is LNHDA and CDR2 is SQIVND (reference sequence). The CDR3 consists of 13 residues. CDR3 nucleotides: TGTGCCAGTAGTAGTGCATTCTCCTACGAGCAGTACTTC. It codes for CASSSAFSYEQYF.

The count of this clone is one. The V gene is TRBV7-9, the J gene TRBJ1-1; no firm D call. CDR1 is SEHNR and CDR2 is FQNEAQ in the germline V gene (reference sequence). CDR3 length: 15 amino acids. V dropped 1 base and J dropped 0 bases, with 9 bases sitting between them. The CDR3 nucleotides read TGTGCCAGCAGCTTAGTGGACGGATTGAACACTGAAGCTTTCTTT. Its protein is CASSLVDGLNTEAFF. Complete variable domain (other parts from reference TRBV7-9 and TRBJ1-1): DTGVSQNPRHKITKRGQNVTFRCDPISEHNRLYWYRQTLGQGPEFLTYFQNEAQLEKSRLLSDRFSAERPKGSFSTLEIQRTEQGDSAMYLCASSLVDGLNTEAFFGQGTRLTVV.

This clone was found once. Other nucleotide sequences from this sample produce the same CDR3. The V gene is TRBV19, the J gene TRBJ2-3; 7 nucleotides line up with TRBD1. The germline gives CDR1 LNHDA, CDR2 SQIVND (reference sequence). This CDR3 region has 14 residues. Trimming removed 5 bases from V and 2 bases from J; junction bases left unmatched: 4. The CDR3 reads CASSPGQYTDTQYF. The CDR3 DNA reads as TGTGCCAGTAGTCCGGGACAGTACACAGATACGCAGTATTTT.

This chain joins TRBV21-1 and TRBJ2-7; the table gives TRBD2 as D, unverified against the DNA. TRBV21-1 is shown as a pseudogene. The CDR3 spans 16 residues. The CDR3: CASSKSWLAGIYEQYF. The CDR3 DNA follows: TGTGCCAGCAGCAAATCATGGCTAGCGGGAATCTACGAGCAGTACTTC.

This clone came up once. The chain has TRBV15 and TRBJ1-1; tentative D call: TRBD1 (6 bases). This CDR3 contains 14 residues. Per the germline V gene, CDR1 is LNHNV and CDR2 is YYDKDF (reference sequence). Between the trimmed V and J ends, which lost 0 bases and 6 bases, there was a span of 11 bases. This chain's CDR3 is CATSRDWTVSEAFF. DNA of the CDR3: TGTGCCACCAGCAGAGATTGGACAGTCTCTGAAGCTTTCTTT.

This chain connects TRBV27 to TRBJ2-2, with D hard to call. The germline gives CDR1 MNHEY, CDR2 SMNVEV (reference sequence). The CDR3 spans 15 residues. Trimming left V 2 bases short and J 2 bases short, with 9 bases between. In DNA form, the CDR3 reads TGTGCCAGCAGTTTAGGGCAGATAAACACCGGGGAGCTGTTTTTT. Amino acid sequence: CASSLGQINTGELFF.

This sequence joins TRBV5-1 and TRBJ1-2, with D perhaps TRBD1 (5 bases). Trimming removed 4 bases at V and 4 bases at J, with 17 bases between. The germline CDR1 and CDR2 sequences are SGHRS and YFSETQ. The CDR3 totals 15 residues. CDR3: CASSPDGGVGYGYTF. CDR3 nucleotides: TGCGCCAGCAGCCCGGACGGGGGAGTAGGCTATGGCTACACCTTC.

This chain connects TRBV13 to TRBJ1-1; a possible D gene is TRBD1 (6 bases). The germline CDR1 and CDR2 sequences are PRHDT and FYEKMQ (reference sequence). The CDR3 spans 13 residues. V was trimmed by 10 bases and J by 0 bases, leaving 12 bases between them. The DNA for the CDR3 is TGTGCCACCATGGACAGTTTGAACACTGAAGCTTTCTTT. Its translation: CATMDSLNTEAFF. Based on the CDR3 plus reference TRBV13 and TRBJ1-1, the full variable domain is AAGVIQSPRHLIKEKRETATLKCYPIPRHDTVYWYQQGPGQDPQFLISFYEKMQSDKGSIPDRFSAQQFSDYHSELNMSSLELGDSALYFCATMDSLNTEAFFGQGTRLTVV.

This CDR3 is CSVEQVPGQGGETQYF. In nucleotides, the CDR3 is TGCAGCGTTGAACAAGTTCCGGGACAGGGTGGCGAGACCCAGTACTTC. The gene calls are TRBV29-1 and TRBJ2-5, with TRBD1 identical over 9 bases. The CDR3 is 16 amino acids. The ends lost 2 bases at V and 5 bases at J; junction bases unmatched: 12. CDR1 SQVTM and CDR2 ANQGSEA come from the germline V gene.

V gene TRBV6-6 combines with J gene TRBJ2-7, with unresolved D. There are 13 residues in the CDR3. Looked up from germline, CDR1 is MNHNY and CDR2 is SVGAGI (reference sequence). V gave up 6 bases and J gave up 0 bases, with 9 bases separating them. The DNA of the CDR3 is TGTGCCAGCAGCCAAGGCAACTCCTACGAGCAGTACTTC. Translation gives CASSQGNSYEQYF.

The V and J genes are TRBV6-5 and TRBJ1-1, with 8 bases identical to TRBD1. Losses at the gene ends were 4 bases for V and 5 bases for J; bases not matched to a gene: 6. The CDR3 length is 14 residues. Germline V gene lookup returns CDR1 MNHEY and CDR2 SVGAGI. The CDR3 nucleotides are TGTGCCAGCAGTTTGCAGGGGGCAGAGACTGAAGCTTTCTTT. Translating it yields CASSLQGAETEAFF.

CDR3 residues: CASSQALWGSDLQETQYF. Written as DNA, the CDR3 is TGCGCCAGCAGCCAAGCCCTGTGGGGGTCAGACCTACAAGAGACCCAGTACTTC. This rearrangement joins TRBV4-3 to TRBJ2-5, with D perhaps being TRBD1 or TRBD2 (5 bases each). Germline CDR1 and CDR2: LGHNA and YSLEER. This CDR3 spans 18 amino acids. V lost 1 base and J lost 2, with 20 bases in between.

This chain joins TRBV9 and TRBJ2-1; D remains ambiguous. CDR3 length: 16 residues. Germline values: CDR1 SGDLS, CDR2 YYNGEE. V lost 3 bases and J 6 bases, leaving 19 bases between the germline ends. CDR3 region: CASSGSPSIVSNEQFF. The CDR3 region has the DNA TGTGCCAGCAGCGGTTCCCCCTCGATTGTGTCCAATGAGCAGTTCTTC.

This chain links TRBV9 with TRBJ2-2; TRBD2 aligns across 8 bases. Germline values: CDR1 SGDLS, CDR2 YYNGEE. V was clipped by 5 bases and J by 0 bases; unmatched bases: 6. This CDR3 is 16 amino acids long. The CDR3 DNA reads TGTGCCAGCAGGGGTAGCGGGGCAGCGAACACCGGGGAGCTGTTTTTT. Translating gives CASRGSGAANTGELFF.

This clone was seen a handful of times. One end of the junction is discordant with germline, which a read error may explain. This rearrangement joins TRBV7-9 to TRBJ2-7; D gene ambiguous. Germline V gene sequence: CDR1 SEHNR, CDR2 FQNEAQ (reference sequence). CDR3 size: 15 residues. CDR3 residues: CASSLDWGNTYQQYF. In DNA form, the CDR3 reads TGTGCCAGCAGCTTAGATTGGGGAAACACCTACCAGCAGTACTTC.

The chain is built from TRBV7-9 and TRBJ1-3; D is possibly TRBD1 (5 bases). The CDR3 loop spans 17 amino acids. Germline V CDR1 and CDR2: SEHNR, FQNEAQ (reference sequence). V lost 1 base and J lost 4, with 17 bases in between. CDR3 bases: TGTGCCAGCAGCTTAGACCGGTGGGGGAAGCCCGGAAACACCATATATTTT. It specifies CASSLDRWGKPGNTIYF.

The chain combines TRBV6-1 with TRBJ2-7; tentatively, D is TRBD1 or TRBD2 (5 bases each). The V gene lost 2 bases and the J gene lost 4 bases, with 12 bases spanning the gap. The CDR3 consists of 14 residues. CDR1 is MNHNS and CDR2 is SASEGT in the germline V gene. CDR3 region: CASSEMGEGYEQYF. As DNA, the CDR3 is TGTGCCAGCAGTGAAATGGGGGAAGGTTACGAGCAGTACTTC.

The rearrangement links TRBV4-3 to TRBJ2-1; no clear D. Trimming removed 0 bases from V and 7 bases from J, with 16 bases in between. The CDR3 extends over 16 amino acids. Germline V lookup: CDR1 LGHNA, CDR2 YSLEER. CDR3 bases: TGCGCCAGCAGCCAAGATGGGCATTGGCAGGATAATGAGCAGTTCTTC. Amino acid sequence: CASSQDGHWQDNEQFF.

The table lists this clone with a count of one. The identical CDR3 is also encoded by other nucleotide sequences in the sample. This CDR3 is CASSLEGYGYTF. The CDR3 nucleotides are TGTGCCAGCAGCTTGGAGGGCTATGGCTACACCTTC. The chain links TRBV13 to TRBJ1-2; D is unresolved. This CDR3 has 12 residues. Between the trimmed V and J ends, which lost 3 bases and 4 bases, there was a span of 6 bases. Germline V gene data show CDR1 as PRHDT and CDR2 as FYEKMQ (reference sequence).

This chain links TRBV19 with TRBJ2-7; D is perhaps TRBD2 (6 bases). The CDR3 is 15 residues long. Trimming left V 1 base short and J 3 bases short, with 13 bases between. Germline loops: CDR1 LNHDA, CDR2 SQIVND (reference sequence). This chain's CDR3 is CASSIAAGSIYEQYF. The CDR3 coding sequence is TGTGCCAGTAGTATAGCCGCGGGATCGATCTACGAGCAGTACTTC.

The J gene is TRBJ1-1, the V gene TRBV7-9, with 9 bases matching TRBD1. The V segment lost 11 bases and the J segment 3 bases; nucleotides outside the gene matches: 7. The length of the CDR3 is 13 residues. Germline V lookup: CDR1 SEHNR, CDR2 FQNEAQ (reference sequence). The CDR3 region is CAGEGQGDTEAFF. In DNA, the CDR3 is TGTGCCGGGGAGGGACAGGGCGACACTGAAGCTTTCTTT.